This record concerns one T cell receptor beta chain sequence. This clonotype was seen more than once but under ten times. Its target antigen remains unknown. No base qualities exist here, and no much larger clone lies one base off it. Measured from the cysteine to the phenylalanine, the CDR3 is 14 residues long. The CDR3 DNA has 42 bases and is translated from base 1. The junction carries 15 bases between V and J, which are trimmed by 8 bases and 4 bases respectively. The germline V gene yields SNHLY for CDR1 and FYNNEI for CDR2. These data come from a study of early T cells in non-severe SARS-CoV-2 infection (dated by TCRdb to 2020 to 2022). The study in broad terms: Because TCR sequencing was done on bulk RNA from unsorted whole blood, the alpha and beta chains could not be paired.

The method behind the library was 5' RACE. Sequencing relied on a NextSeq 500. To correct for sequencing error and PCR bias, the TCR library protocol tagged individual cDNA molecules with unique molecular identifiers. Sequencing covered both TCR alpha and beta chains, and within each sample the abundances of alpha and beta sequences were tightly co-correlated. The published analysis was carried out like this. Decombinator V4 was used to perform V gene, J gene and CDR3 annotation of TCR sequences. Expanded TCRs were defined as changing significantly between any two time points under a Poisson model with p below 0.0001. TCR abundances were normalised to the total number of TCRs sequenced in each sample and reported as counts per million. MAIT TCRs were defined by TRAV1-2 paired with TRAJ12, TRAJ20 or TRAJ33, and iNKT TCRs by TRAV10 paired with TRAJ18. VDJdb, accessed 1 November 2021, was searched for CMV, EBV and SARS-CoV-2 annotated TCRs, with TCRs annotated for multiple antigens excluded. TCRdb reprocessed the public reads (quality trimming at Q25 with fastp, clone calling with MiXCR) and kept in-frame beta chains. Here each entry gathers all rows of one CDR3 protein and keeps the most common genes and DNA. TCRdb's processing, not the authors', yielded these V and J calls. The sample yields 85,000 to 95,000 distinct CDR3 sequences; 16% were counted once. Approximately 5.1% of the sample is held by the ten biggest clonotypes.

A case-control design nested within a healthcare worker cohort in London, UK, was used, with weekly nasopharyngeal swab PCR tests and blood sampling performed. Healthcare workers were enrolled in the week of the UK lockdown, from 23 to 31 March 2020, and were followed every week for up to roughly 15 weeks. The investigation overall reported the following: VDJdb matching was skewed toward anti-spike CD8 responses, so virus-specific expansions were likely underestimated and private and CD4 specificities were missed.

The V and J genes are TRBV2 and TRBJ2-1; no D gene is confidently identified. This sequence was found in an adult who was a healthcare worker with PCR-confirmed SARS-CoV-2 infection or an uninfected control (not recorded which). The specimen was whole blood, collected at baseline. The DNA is TGTGCCAGCGGTCTGCTTAGCACATACAATGAGCAGTTCTTC. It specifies CASGLLSTYNEQFF.